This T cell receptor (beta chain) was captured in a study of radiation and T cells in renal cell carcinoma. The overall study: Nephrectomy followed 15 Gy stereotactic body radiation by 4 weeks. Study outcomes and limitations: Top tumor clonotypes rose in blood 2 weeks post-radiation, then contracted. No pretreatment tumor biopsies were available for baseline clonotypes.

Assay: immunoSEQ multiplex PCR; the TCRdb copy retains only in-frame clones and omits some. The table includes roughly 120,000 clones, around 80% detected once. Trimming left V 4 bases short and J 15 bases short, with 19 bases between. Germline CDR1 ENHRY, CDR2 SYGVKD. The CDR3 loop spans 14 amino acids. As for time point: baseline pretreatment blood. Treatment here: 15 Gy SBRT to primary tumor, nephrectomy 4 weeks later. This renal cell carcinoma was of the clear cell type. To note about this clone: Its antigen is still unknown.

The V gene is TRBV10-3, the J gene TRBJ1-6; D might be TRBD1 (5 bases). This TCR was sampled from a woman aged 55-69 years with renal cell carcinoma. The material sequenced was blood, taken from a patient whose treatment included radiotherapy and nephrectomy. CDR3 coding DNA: TGTGCCATCAGTGGCGGGACCGGAGACGCGGTCCTCCACTTT. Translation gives CAISGGTGDAVLHF.